This T cell receptor beta chain was obtained from a study of shared clonotypes between healthy human individuals. Study background: Sampling drew on donors who were a couple of women and a few men aged 18 to 49.

This clone was seen just once. Germline CDR1 MDHEN, CDR2 SYDVKM. CDR3 length equals 14 residues. The ends were cut back, 8 bases at V and 3 bases at J, with 15 bases in the middle. Assay used: immunoSEQ multiplex PCR; TCRdb lists only in-frame clones, some missing. The table includes 2 million to 2.5 million clones, approximately 95% detected once. Sample: naive CD4+ T cells sorted from blood. Subset indicated: CD45RA+ positively selected. This receptor was identified in a man younger than 30 in good health. The chain recombines TRBV28 with TRBJ2-3; D may be TRBD1 (6 bases). The CDR3 sequence: CASGTGTKTDTQYF. DNA for the CDR3: TGTGCCAGCGGAACCGGGACAAAAACAGATACGCAGTATTTT.